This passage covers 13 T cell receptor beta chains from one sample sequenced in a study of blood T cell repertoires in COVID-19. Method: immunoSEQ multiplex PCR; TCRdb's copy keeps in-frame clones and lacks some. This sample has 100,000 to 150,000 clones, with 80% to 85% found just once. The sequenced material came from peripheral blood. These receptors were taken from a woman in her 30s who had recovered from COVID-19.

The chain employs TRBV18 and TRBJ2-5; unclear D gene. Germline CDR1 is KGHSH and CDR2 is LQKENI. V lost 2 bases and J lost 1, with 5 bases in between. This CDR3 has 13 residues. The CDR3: CASSPSLQETQYF. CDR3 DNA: TGTGCCAGCTCACCAAGCCTCCAAGAGACCCAGTACTTC.

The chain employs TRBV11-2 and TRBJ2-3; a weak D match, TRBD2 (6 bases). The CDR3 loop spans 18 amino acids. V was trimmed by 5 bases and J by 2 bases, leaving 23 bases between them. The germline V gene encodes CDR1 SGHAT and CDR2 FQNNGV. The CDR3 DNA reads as TGTGCCAGCAGCGCGGGGTGGGATCTCCTCCAAGACACAGATACGCAGTATTTT. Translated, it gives CASSAGWDLLQDTDTQYF.

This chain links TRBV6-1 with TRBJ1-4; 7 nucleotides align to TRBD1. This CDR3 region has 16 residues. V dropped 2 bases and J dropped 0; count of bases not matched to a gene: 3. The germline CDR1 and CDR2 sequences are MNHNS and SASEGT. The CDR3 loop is CASSEHQGATNEKLFF. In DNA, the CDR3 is TGTGCCAGCAGTGAACACCAGGGGGCAACTAATGAAAAACTGTTTTTT.

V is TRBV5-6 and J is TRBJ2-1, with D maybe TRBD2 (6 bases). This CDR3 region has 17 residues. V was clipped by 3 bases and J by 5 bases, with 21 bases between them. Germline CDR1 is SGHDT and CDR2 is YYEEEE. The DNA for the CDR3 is TGTGCCAGCAGCTGGGGGGTCCGACTAGGGGCAGACAATGAGCAGTTCTTC. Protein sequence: CASSWGVRLGADNEQFF. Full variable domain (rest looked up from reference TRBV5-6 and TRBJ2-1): DAGVTQSPTHLIKTRGQQVTLRCSPKSGHDTVSWYQQALGQGPQFIFQYYEEEERQRGNFPDRFSGHQFPNYSSELNVNALLLGDSALYLCASSWGVRLGADNEQFFGPGTRLTVL.

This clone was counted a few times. The CDR3 DNA reads TGTGCCAGCAGCTCCCTAGGACTAGCGGGAGGTCCCTCCTACGAGCAGTACTTC. This sequence encodes CASSSLGLAGGPSYEQYF. The chain joins TRBV5-4 to TRBJ2-7; the match to TRBD2 covers 14 bases. CDR1 and CDR2 from the germline V gene are SGHNT and YYREEE (reference sequence). CDR3 length equals 18 residues. J was trimmed by 0 bases and V by 3 bases; bases with no gene match: 8.

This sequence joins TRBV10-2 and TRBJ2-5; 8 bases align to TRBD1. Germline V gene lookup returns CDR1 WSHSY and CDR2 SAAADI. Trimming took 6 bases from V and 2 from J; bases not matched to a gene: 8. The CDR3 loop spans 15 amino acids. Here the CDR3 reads CASRPGQAAQETQYF. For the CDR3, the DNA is TGCGCCAGCAGGCCGGGACAGGCGGCGCAAGAGACCCAGTACTTC.

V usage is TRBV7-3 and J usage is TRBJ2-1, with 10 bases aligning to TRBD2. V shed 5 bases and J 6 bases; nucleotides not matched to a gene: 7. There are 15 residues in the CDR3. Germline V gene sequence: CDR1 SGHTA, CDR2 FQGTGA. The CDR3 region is CASSLGLADLNEQFF. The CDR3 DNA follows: TGTGCCAGCAGCCTCGGACTAGCGGACCTCAATGAGCAGTTCTTC.

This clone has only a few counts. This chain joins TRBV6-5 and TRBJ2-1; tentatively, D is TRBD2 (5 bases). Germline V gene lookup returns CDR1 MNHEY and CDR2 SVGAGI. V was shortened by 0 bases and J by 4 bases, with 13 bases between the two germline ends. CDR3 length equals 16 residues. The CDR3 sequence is CASSYSLARNYNEQFF. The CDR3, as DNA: TGTGCCAGCAGTTACTCGCTAGCCAGGAATTACAATGAGCAGTTCTTC.

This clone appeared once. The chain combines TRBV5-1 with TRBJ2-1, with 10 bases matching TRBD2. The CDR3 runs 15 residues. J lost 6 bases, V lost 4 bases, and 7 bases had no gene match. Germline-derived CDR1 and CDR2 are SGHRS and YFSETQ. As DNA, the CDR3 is TGCGCCAGCAGCAGTACTAGCGGGATCACCAATGAGCAGTTCTTC. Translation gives CASSSTSGITNEQFF.

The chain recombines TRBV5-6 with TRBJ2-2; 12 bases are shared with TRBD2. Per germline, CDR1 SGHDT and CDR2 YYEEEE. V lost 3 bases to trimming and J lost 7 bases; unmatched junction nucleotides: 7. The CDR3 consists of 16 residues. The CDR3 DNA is TGTGCCAGCAGCTACCGACTAGCGGGGGAATTCGGGGAGCTGTTTTTT. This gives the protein CASSYRLAGEFGELFF.

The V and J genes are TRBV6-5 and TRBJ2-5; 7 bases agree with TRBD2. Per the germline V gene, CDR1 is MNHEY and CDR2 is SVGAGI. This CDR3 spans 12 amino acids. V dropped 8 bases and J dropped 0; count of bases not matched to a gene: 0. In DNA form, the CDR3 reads TGTGCCAGCCGGGGGGACCAAGAGACCCAGTACTTC. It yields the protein CASRGDQETQYF.

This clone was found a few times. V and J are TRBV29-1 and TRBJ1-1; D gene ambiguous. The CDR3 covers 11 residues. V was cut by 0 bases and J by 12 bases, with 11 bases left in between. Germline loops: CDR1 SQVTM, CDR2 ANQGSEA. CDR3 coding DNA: TGCAGCGTTGAAGAGGGAGTCGCGTCTTTCTTT. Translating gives CSVEEGVASFF.

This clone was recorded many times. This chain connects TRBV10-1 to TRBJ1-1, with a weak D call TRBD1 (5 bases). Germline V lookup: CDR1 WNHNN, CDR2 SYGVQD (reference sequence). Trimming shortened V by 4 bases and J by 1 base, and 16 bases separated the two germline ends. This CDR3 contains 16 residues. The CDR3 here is CASSVSPTGPNTEAFF. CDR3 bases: TGCGCCAGCAGTGTTTCCCCAACAGGACCGAACACTGAAGCTTTCTTT.